A selection of T cell receptor beta chains follows, all from one sample in a study of T cell responses to AZD1222 COVID-19 vaccine. The repertoire was sequenced with immunoSEQ multiplex PCR; TCRdb's copy has only in-frame clones and lacks some. The sample holds about 100,000 clones; about 89% are singletons and the top ten take roughly 7%. The sequenced sample was peripheral blood, obtained on day 0 of AZD1222 vaccination. These receptors came from an adult in good health. The CDR3 runs from the conserved cysteine through the conserved F or W. Each record gives: J gene, D gene, clone size, V gene, CDR3 length, CDR3 protein, CDR3 DNA. D genes are given only for firm matches. Rows may omit the clone size; those that give it use once, few, many or a size class.

>TRBJ2-2|-|-|TRBV11-3|16
CASSLGGTSFAGELFF
TGTGCCAGCAGCTTAGGGGGGACAAGTTTTGCCGGGGAGCTGTTTTTT
>TRBJ2-3|-|-|TRBV29-1|13
CSFSSLSTDTQYF
TGCAGCTTCTCAAGTCTTAGCACAGATACGCAGTATTTT
>TRBJ1-1|-|-|TRBV7-9|11
CASGTDGSPFF
TGTGCCAGCGGTACGGACGGATCGCCTTTCTTT
>TRBJ1-2|-|-|TRBV2|14
CASSRISANYGYTF
TGTGCCAGCAGTAGGATTTCAGCTAACTATGGCTACACCTTC
>TRBJ2-5|-|-|TRBV7-9|14
CASSLFSGRETQYF
TGTGCCAGCAGCTTATTCTCAGGGAGGGAGACCCAGTACTTC
>TRBJ1-6|-|-|TRBV10-3|14
CAIRQGQADSPLHF
TGTGCCATCAGACAGGGCCAAGCGGACTCACCCCTCCACTTT
>TRBJ2-2|TRBD1|few|TRBV5-4|16
CASSPSDRVNTGELFF
TGTGCCAGCAGCCCCTCAGACAGGGTTAACACCGGGGAGCTGTTTTTT
>TRBJ2-7|TRBD1|-|TRBV7-2|14
CASSHDRAAYEQYF
TGTGCCAGCAGCCATGACAGGGCAGCCTACGAGCAGTACTTC
>TRBJ1-1|-|-|TRBV2|13
CASMFQEQGEAFF
TGTGCCAGCATGTTCCAGGAGCAGGGTGAAGCTTTCTTT
>TRBJ2-7|-|-|TRBV5-5|14
CASSLQPNPYEQYF
TGTGCCAGCAGCCTACAGCCCAACCCCTACGAGCAGTACTTC
>TRBJ2-3|TRBD2|-|TRBV19|15
CASSSTGTSADTQYF
TGTGCCAGTAGTTCGACCGGGACTAGCGCAGATACGCAGTATTTT
>TRBJ2-3|-|-|TRBV5-4|11
CASGNPDTQYF
TGTGCCAGCGGCAACCCAGATACGCAGTATTTT
>TRBJ1-2|-|-|TRBV12-3/TRBV12-4|13
CASRKIQGYGYTF
TGTGCCAGCAGGAAGATACAGGGATATGGCTACACCTTC
>TRBJ2-2|-|-|TRBV9|14
CASSAPPRDGELFF
TGTGCCAGCAGCGCCCCCCCGCGGGACGGGGAGCTGTTTTTT
>TRBJ2-1|-|-|TRBV5-4|16
CASSAPEERAYNEQFF
TGTGCCAGCAGCGCTCCCGAGGAGCGGGCCTACAATGAGCAGTTCTTC
>TRBJ1-2|-|-|TRBV28|11
CASAQNYGYTF
TGTGCCAGCGCACAGAACTATGGCTACACCTTC
>TRBJ2-5|TRBD1|-|TRBV5-1|15
CASSPTGFRGETQYF
TGCGCCAGCAGCCCGACAGGGTTTAGAGGGGAGACCCAGTACTTC
>TRBJ2-3|TRBD1|-|TRBV27|14
CASSWGQHTDTQYF
TGTGCCAGCAGTTGGGGACAGCACACAGATACGCAGTATTTT
>TRBJ1-1|-|-|TRBV11-3|18
CASSLDHGSSTVDTEAFF
TGTGCCAGCAGCTTAGATCACGGCAGCTCCACGGTGGACACTGAAGCTTTCTTT
>TRBJ2-4|TRBD2|-|TRBV4-1|19
CASSQVVTAPRSGTNIQYF
TGCGCCAGCAGCCAAGTCGTGACAGCTCCACGGAGCGGGACAAACATTCAGTACTTC
>TRBJ1-4|TRBD1|-|TRBV5-4|15
CASSFSGTGREKLFF
TGTGCCAGCAGCTTTTCCGGGACAGGGAGGGAAAAACTGTTTTTT
>TRBJ1-5|-|-|TRBV19|12
CASSDRGGAQHF
TGTGCCAGTAGTGACCGGGGCGGGGCCCAGCATTTT